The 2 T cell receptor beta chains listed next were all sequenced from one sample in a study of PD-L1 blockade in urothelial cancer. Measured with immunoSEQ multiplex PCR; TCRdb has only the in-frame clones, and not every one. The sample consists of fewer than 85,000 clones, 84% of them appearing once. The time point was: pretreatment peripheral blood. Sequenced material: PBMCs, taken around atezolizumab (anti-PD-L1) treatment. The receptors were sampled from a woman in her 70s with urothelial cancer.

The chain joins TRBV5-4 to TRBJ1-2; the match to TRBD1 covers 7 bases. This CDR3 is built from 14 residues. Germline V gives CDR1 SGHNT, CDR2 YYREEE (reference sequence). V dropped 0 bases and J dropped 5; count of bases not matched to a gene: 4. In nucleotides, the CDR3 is TGTGCCAGCAGCTTGGTGGGGACAGCTTATGGCTACACCTTC. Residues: CASSLVGTAYGYTF.

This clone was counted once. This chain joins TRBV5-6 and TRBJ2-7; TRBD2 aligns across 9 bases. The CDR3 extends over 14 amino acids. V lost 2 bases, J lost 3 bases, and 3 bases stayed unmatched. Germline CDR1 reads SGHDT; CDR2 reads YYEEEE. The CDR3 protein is CASSLPTSGYEQYF. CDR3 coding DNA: TGTGCCAGCAGCTTACCGACTAGCGGCTACGAGCAGTACTTC.